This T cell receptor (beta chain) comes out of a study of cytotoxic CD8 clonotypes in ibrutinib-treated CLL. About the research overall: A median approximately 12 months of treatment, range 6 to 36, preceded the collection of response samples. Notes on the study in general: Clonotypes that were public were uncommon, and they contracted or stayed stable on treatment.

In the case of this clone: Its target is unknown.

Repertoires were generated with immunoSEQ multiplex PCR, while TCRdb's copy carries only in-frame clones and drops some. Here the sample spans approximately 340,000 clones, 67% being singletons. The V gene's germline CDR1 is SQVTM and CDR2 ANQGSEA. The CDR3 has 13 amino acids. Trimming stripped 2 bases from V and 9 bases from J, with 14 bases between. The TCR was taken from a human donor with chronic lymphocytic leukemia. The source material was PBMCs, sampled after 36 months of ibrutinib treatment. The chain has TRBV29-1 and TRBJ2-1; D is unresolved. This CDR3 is CSVEKSVGAEQFF. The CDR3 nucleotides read TGCAGCGTTGAAAAATCCGTGGGTGCTGAGCAGTTCTTC.